Included here is one TCR beta chain sequence, with context. Its target is unknown. The data were taken from a study of identical twins. Notes on the study in general: While abundant cord blood beta clonotypes carried fewer insertions, memory repertoires showed no such pattern.

Addition of a universal primer site occurred through template switching, and cDNA carried unique molecular identifiers. TCRdb independently ran MiXCR on the 5' RACE reads; one entry per CDR3 protein. The sample carries about 200,000 distinct CDR3 sequences, 15% to 20% recorded once. These data also formed part of another study, on T cells expressing NK-cell markers. According to that study: For several experiments, T cell sorting was restricted to the alpha-beta TCR population by means of an anti-gamma-delta TCR antibody.

The sequenced sample was CD8+ T cells sorted from blood. The clonotype was recovered from a woman in her late teens or twenties in good health.

As DNA, the CDR3 is TGTGCCACCAGCAGAGATAGGCGGACTGAAGCTTTCTTT. This gives the protein CATSRDRRTEAFF. V usage is TRBV15 and J usage is TRBJ1-1; D uncertain. Germline V gives CDR1 LNHNV, CDR2 YYDKDF (reference sequence). This CDR3 is built from 13 residues. The V end lost 0 bases, the J end lost 5 bases, and 7 bases lay between the germline ends.